The source of this T cell receptor (beta chain) is a study of metastatic and nonmetastatic thyroid tumors. TCRdb redid the clone calls on the PCR reads using MiXCR. The table includes about 8,600 clones, approximately 30% detected once. A note on this clone: Antigen: not known.

Study-level points and caveats: Reported TCR beta diversity, measured in blood and tumor, was significantly higher for malignant thyroid tumors than for benign nodules.

Before thyroid surgery, none of the patients had received any treatment. The CDR3 consists of 14 residues. The germline CDR1 and CDR2 sequences are MDHEN and SYDVKM. V was trimmed by 6 bases and J by 4 bases, leaving 15 bases between them. This clonotype was obtained from a female donor with papillary thyroid cancer or a benign thyroid nodule (not recorded which). Some clones in this sample may be carry-over from other donors' samples. The sequencing input was adjacent normal tissue. J is TRBJ1-1 and V is TRBV28; maybe TRBD1 (6 bases). CDR3 nucleotide sequence: TGTGCCAGCAGCTCGACAGGAAGGGGCACTGAAGCTTTCTTT. Its protein product is CASSSTGRGTEAFF.